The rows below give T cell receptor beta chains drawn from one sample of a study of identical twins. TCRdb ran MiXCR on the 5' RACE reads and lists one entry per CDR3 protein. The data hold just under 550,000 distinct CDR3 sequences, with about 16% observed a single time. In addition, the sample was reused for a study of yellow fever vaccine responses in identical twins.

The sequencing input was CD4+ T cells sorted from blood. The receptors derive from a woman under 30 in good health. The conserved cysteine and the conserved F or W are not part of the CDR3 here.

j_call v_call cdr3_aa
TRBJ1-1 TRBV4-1 ASSPGAQGRNTEAF
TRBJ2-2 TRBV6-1 ASTKTGQHGELF
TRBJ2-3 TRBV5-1 ASSFKASGGSTDTQY
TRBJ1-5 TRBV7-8 ASSLADSTVTHQPQH
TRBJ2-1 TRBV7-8 ASSSATLGERELFHEQF
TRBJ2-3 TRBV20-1 SATGSTDTQY
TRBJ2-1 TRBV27 ASSLLGLAGGSDEQF
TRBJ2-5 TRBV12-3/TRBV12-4 ASSLSGLYEETQY
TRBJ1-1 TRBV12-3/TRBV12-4 ASSLQQGGEAF
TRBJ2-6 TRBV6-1 ASSEQPQGALYSGANVLT
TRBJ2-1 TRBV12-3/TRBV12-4 ASRLETSGSSVQF
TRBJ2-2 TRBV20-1 SARDPTSGYGGELF
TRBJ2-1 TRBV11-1 ASSPRRGAWSSYNEQF
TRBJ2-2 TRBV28 ASSSGPLTGELF
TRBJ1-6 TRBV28 ASILGTGGNSPLH
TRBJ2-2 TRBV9 ASSILAGGNTGELF
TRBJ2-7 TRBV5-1 ASSLAGSGPYEQY
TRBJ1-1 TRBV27 ASSSSRADTEAF
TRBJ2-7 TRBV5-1 ASSFSERIPYEQY
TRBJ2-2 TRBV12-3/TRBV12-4 ASSFSQGFPGELF
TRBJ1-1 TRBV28 ASSRRGGVRDTEAF
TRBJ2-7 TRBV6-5 ASSYSTTAYEQY
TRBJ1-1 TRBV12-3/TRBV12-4 ASRNQGLGNTEAF
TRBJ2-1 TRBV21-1 ASSKEWQGDNEQF
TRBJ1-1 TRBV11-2 ASSLDGWGTEAF
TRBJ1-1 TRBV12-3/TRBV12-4 ASSPHRVRTEAF
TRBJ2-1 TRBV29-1 SVSTLQIYNEQF
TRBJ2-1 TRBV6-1 ASSEGLAGVGIYNEQF
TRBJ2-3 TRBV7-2 ASSVSGGTDTQY
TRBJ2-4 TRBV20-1 SASRDSAKNIQY